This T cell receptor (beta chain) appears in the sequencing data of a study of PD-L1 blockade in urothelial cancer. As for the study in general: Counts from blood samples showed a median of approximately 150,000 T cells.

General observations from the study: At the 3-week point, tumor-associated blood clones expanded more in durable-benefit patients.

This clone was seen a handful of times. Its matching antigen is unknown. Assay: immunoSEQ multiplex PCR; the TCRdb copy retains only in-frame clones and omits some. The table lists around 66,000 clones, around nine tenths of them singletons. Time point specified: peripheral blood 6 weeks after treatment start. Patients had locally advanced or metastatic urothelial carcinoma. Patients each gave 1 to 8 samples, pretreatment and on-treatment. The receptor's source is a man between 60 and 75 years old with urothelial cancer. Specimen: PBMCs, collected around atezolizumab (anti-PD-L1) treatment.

This CDR3 reads CASSQPGFKLGAEAFF. CDR3 DNA: TGCGCCAGCAGCCAACCGGGATTCAAATTGGGAGCTGAAGCTTTCTTT. The V and J genes are TRBV4-1 and TRBJ1-1; D ambiguous. Trimming took 2 bases from V and 6 from J, leaving 19 bases between them. The CDR3 contains 16 residues. Germline assignment: CDR1 MGHRA and CDR2 YSYEKL.